This TCR beta chain was recovered during a study of blood T cell repertoires in COVID-19. Losses at the gene ends were 0 bases for V and 7 bases for J; bases not matched to a gene: 3. From germline, CDR1 is SGDLS and CDR2 YYNGEE. The CDR3 sequence is 14 residues long. In the authors' workflow: Amplification of reference gene primers was used by the study to estimate nucleated cell counts. Sequenced by immunoSEQ multiplex PCR; TCRdb stores in-frame clones only, minus some. V and J calls plus clone size are reproduced from that table; the DNA served to infer D and trimming. The sample yields over 100,000 clones, about nine tenths seen once.

This TCR derives from a human donor in a cohort sampled during active COVID-19. V is TRBV9 and J is TRBJ1-2, with 10 bases identical to TRBD1. Material for sequencing was peripheral blood. For the CDR3, the DNA is TGTGCCAGCAGCGTAGAGACAGGGGGCTTTGGCTACACCTTC. As protein: CASSVETGGFGYTF. Full variable domain (missing parts from reference TRBV9 and TRBJ1-2): DSGVTQTPKHLITATGQRVTLRCSPRSGDLSVYWYQQSLDQGLQFLIQYYNGEERAKGNILERFSAQQFPDLHSELNLSSLELGDSALYFCASSVETGGFGYTFGSGTRLTVV.